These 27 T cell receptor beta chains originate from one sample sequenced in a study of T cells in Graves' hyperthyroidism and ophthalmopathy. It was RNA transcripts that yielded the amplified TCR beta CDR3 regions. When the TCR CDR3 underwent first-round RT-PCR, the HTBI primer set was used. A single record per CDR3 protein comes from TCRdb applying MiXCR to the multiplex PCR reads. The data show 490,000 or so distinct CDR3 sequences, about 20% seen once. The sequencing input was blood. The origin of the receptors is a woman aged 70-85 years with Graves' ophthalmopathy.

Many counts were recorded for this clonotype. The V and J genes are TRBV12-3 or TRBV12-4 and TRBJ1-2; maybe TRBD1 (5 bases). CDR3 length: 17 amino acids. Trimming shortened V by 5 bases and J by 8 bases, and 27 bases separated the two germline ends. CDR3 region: CASSNFLTGTLGAGYTF. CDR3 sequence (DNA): TGTGCCAGCAGTAACTTCTTGACCGGGACCCTGGGCGCGGGCTACACCTTC.

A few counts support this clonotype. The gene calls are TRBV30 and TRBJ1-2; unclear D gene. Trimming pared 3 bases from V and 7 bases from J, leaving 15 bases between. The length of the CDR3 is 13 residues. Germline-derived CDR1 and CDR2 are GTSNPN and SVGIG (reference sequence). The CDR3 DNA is TGTGCCTGGAGCCCCCAGGACGAGGCTGGCTACACCTTC. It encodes CAWSPQDEAGYTF.

DNA for the CDR3: TGTGCCAGCAGCCTCGGACTAGGGCAGACCCAGTACTTC. Amino acid sequence: CASSLGLGQTQYF. This chain links TRBV6-1 with TRBJ2-5, with 7 nucleotides matching TRBD2. In germline, CDR1 is MNHNS, CDR2 SASEGT. This CDR3 comprises 13 residues. Trimming cost V 6 bases and J 6 bases; bases outside gene matches: 7.

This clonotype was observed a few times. CDR3 nucleotide sequence: TGTGCCAGCAGCTTACCCACAGGGACTCCGAGCGAGCAGTACTTC. Protein sequence: CASSLPTGTPSEQYF. V usage is TRBV11-2 and J usage is TRBJ2-7; D possibly uses TRBD1 or TRBD2 (6 bases each). V was pared by 2 bases and J by 6 bases, with 17 bases between. The CDR3 covers 15 residues. Germline assignment: CDR1 SGHAT and CDR2 FQNNGV. The variable domain in full, with the rest retrieved from reference TRBV11-2 and TRBJ2-7, is EAGVAQSPRYKIIEKRQSVAFWCNPISGHATLYWYQQILGQGPKLLIQFQNNGVVDDSQLPKDRFSAERLKGVDSTLKIQPAKLEDSAVYLCASSLPTGTPSEQYFGPGTRLTVT.

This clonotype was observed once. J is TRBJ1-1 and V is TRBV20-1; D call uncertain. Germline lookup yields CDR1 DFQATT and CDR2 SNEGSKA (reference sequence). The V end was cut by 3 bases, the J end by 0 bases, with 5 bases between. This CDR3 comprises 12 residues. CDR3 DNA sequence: TGCAGTGCTAGCCAACTGAACACTGAAGCTTTCTTT. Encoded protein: CSASQLNTEAFF.

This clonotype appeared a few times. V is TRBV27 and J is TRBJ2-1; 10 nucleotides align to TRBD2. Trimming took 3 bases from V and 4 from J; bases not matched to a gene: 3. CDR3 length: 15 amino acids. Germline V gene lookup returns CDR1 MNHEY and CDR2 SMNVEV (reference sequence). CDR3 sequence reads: CASSFSSGGYNEQFF. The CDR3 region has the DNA TGTGCCAGCAGTTTCTCTAGCGGGGGATACAATGAGCAGTTCTTC.

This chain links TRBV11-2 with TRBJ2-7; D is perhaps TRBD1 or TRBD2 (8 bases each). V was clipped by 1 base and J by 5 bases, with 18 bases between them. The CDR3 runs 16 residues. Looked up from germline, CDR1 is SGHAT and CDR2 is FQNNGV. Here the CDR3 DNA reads TGTGCCAGCAGCTTAGCGGGGGGGCAGGGGGCCAACGAGCAGTACTTC. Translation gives CASSLAGGQGANEQYF.

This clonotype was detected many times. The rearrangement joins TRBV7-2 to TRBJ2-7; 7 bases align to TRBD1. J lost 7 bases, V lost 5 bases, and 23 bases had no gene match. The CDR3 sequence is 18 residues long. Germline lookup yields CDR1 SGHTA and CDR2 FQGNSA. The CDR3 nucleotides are TGTGCCAGCAGCCACATGGCCCTGACAGGGACAATACCGGGAGAGCAGTACTTC. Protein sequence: CASSHMALTGTIPGEQYF. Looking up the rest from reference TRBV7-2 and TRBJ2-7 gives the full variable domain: GAGVSQSPSNKVTEKGKDVELRCDPISGHTALYWYRQSLGQGLEFLIYFQGNSAPDKSGLPSDRFSAERTGGSVSTLTIQRTQQEDSAVYLCASSHMALTGTIPGEQYFGPGTRLTVT.

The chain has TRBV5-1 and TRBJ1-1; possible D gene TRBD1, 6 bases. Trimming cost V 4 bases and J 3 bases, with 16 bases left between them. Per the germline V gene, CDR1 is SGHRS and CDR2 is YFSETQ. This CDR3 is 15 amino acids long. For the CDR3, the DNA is TGCGCCAGCAGCCTCATACAGGGATTGTACACTGAAGCTTTCTTT. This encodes CASSLIQGLYTEAFF.

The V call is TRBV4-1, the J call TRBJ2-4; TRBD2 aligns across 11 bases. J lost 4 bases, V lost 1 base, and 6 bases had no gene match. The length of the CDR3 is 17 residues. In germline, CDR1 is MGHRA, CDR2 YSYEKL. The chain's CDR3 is CASSQGLAGGRKNIQYF. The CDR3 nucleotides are TGCGCCAGCAGCCAAGGGCTAGCGGGAGGTCGAAAAAACATTCAGTACTTC.

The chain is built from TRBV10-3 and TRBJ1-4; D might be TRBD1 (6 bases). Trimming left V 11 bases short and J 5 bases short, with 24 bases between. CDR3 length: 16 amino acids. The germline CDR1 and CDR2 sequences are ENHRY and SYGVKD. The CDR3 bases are TGTGCCCCCCCCAAAGGGACAATTTCGTGGAATGAAAAACTGTTTTTT. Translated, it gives CAPPKGTISWNEKLFF.

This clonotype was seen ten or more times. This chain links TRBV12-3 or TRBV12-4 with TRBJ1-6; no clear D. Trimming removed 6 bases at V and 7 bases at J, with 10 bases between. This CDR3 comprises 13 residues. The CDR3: CASSFGRNSPLHF. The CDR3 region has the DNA TGTGCCAGCAGCTTTGGGAGGAATTCACCCCTCCACTTT.

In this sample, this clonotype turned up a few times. The CDR3 DNA is TGTGCCAGCAGTGAAGTTGAAGGGGGCTCTAGGAGGGAGCTGTTTTTT. Translated: CASSEVEGGSRRELFF. The chain combines TRBV6-2 or TRBV6-3 with TRBJ2-2; 7 bases match TRBD1. The CDR3 has 16 amino acids. Germline V gene sequence: CDR1 MNHEY, CDR2 SVGEGT. The V and J ends lost 5 bases and 9 bases, in that order; junction bases with no gene match: 15.

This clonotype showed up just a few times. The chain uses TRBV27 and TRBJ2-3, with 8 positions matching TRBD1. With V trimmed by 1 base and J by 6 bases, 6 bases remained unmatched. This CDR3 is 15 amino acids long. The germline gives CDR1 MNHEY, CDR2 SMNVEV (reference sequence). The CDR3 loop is CASSLWATGVDTQYF. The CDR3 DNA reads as TGTGCCAGCAGTTTATGGGCGACAGGGGTTGATACGCAGTATTTT.

CDR3 loop: CASSEVGRDGYTF. CDR3 in DNA: TGTGCCAGCAGTGAAGTCGGCAGGGATGGCTACACCTTC. The rearrangement joins TRBV6-1 to TRBJ1-2, with D possibly TRBD1 on 5 matching bases. The V end lost 1 base, the J end lost 6 bases, and 9 bases lay between the germline ends. The germline V gene has CDR1 MNHNS and CDR2 SASEGT. This CDR3 spans 13 amino acids.

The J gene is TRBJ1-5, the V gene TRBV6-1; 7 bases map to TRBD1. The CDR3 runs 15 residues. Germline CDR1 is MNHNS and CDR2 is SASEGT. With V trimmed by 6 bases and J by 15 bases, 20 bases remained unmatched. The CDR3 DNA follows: TGTGCCAGCAGGCTAACGACAGGGCCCCAAATTTTCCGGCATTTT. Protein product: CASRLTTGPQIFRHF.

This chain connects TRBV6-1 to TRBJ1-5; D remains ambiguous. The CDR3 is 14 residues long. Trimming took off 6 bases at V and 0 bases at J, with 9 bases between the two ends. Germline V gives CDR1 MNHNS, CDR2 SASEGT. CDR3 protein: CASRHGYSNQPQHF. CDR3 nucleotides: TGTGCCAGCAGACACGGGTATAGCAATCAGCCCCAGCATTTT.

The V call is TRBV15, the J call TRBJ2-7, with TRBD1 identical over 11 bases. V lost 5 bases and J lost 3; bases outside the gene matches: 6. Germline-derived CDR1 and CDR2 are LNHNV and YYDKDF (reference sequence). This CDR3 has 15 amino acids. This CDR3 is CATSGGGTGGYEQYF. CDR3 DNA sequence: TGTGCCACCAGCGGGGGAGGGACAGGGGGCTACGAGCAGTACTTC. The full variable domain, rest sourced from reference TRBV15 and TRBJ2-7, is DAMVIQNPRYQVTQFGKPVTLSCSQTLNHNVMYWYQQKSSQAPKLLFHYYDKDFNNEADTPDNFQSRRPNTSFCFLDIRSPGLGDTAMYLCATSGGGTGGYEQYFGPGTRLTVT.

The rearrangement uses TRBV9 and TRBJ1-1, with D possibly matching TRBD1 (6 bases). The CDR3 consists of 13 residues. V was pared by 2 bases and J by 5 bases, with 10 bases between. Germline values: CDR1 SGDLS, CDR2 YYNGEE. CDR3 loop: CASSVLTGTEAFF. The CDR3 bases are TGTGCCAGCAGCGTTCTCACAGGGACTGAAGCTTTCTTT.

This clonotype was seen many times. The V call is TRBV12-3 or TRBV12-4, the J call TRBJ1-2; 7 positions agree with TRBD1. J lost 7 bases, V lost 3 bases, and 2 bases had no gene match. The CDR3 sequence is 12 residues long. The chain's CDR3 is CASSFSGGGYTF. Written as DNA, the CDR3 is TGTGCCAGCAGTTTCTCAGGGGGTGGCTACACCTTC.

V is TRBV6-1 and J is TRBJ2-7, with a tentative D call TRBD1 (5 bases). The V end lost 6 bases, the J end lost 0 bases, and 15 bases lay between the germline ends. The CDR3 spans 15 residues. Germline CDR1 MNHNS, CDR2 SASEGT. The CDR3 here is CASSTGGQSSYEQYF. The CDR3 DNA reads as TGTGCCAGCAGCACAGGCGGCCAGAGCTCCTACGAGCAGTACTTC.

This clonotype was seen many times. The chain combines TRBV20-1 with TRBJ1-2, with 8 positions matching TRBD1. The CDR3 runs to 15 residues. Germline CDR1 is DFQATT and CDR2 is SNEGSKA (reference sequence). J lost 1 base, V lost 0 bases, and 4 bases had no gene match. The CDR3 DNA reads TGCAGTGCTAGAGAACAGGGGGTTGGTAACTATGGCTACACCTTC. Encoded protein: CSAREQGVGNYGYTF.

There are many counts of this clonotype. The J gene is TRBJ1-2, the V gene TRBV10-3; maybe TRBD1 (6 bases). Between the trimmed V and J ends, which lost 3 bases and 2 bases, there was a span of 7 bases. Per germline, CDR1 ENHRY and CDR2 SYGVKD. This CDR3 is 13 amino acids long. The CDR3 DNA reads TGTGCCATCAGTGAACAGGGAAACTATGGCTACACCTTC. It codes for CAISEQGNYGYTF.

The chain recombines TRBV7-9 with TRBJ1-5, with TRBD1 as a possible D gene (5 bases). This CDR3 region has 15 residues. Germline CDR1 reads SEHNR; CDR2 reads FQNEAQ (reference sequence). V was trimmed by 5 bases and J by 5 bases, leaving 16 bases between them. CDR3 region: CASSPNGGRDQPQHF. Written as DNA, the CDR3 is TGTGCCAGCAGCCCAAACGGGGGACGGGATCAGCCCCAGCATTTT.

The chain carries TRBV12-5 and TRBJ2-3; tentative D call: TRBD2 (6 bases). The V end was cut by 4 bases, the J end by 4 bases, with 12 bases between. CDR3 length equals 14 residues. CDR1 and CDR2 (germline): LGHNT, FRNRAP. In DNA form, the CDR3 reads TGTGCTAGTGGTTGGGGAACTAGCTCAGATACGCAGTATTTT. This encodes CASGWGTSSDTQYF. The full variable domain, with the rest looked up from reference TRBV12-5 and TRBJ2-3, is DARVTQTPRHKVTEMGQEVTMRCQPILGHNTVFWYRQTMMQGLELLAYFRNRAPLDDSGMPKDRFSAEMPDATLATLKIQPSEPRDSAVYFCASGWGTSSDTQYFGPGTRLTVL.

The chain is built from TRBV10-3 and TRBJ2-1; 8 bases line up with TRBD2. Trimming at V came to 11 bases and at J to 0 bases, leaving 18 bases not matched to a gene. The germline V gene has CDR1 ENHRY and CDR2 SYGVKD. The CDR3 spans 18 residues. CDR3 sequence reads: CACEATSGTPSSYNEQFF. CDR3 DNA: TGTGCCTGCGAAGCAACTAGCGGAACCCCGAGCTCCTACAATGAGCAGTTCTTC.

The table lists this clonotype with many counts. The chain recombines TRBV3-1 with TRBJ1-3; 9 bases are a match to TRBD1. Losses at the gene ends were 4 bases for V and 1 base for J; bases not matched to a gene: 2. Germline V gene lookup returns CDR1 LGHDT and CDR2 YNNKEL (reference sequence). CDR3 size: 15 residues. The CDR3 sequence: CASSPGQGSGNTIYF. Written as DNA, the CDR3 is TGTGCCAGCAGCCCGGGACAGGGATCTGGAAACACCATATATTTT.